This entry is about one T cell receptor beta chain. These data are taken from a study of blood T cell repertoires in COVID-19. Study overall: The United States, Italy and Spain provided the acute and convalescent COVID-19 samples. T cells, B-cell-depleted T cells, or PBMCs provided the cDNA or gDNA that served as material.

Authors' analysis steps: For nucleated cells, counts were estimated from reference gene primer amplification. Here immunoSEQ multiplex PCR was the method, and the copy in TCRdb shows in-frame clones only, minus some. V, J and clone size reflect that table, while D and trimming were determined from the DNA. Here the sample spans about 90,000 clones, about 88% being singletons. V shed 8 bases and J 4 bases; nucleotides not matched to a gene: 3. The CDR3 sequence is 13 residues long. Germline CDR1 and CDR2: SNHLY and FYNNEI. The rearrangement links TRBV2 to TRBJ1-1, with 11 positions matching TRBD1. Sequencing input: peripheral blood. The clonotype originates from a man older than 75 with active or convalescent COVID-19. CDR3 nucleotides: TGTGCCAGCGGGGGACAGGGGGGCACTGAAGCTTTCTTT. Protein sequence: CASGGQGGTEAFF.